One and the same sample provided the 15 T cell receptor beta chains below, sequenced in a study of Ad26.COV2.S vaccination and SARS-CoV-2 variants (dated by TCRdb to the early 2020s). The sample's treatment or condition label, decoded: roughly 18 received Ad26.COV2.S at low or high dose, single or two shots; several received placebo; per-sample allocation not given. Repertoires of vaccine and placebo recipients were sequenced from samples collected on day 63 after the first injection. Libraries were constructed by the immunoSEQ multiplex PCR assay. TCRdb obtained this table from immuneACCESS and retained in-frame rearrangements with V and J assigned. These tables miss some clones; where compared with another copy, unresolved V genes account for less than half of the shortfall, and the remainder is unexplained. The table for this sample lists around 340,000 clones; around 89% of them were counted only once. Clones ranked in the top ten supply 6.4% of the sample.

The sequencing used peripheral blood, collected in a trial of Ad26.COV2.S vaccine versus placebo. These receptors all stem from a person between 18 and 65 years old who received the Ad26.COV2.S COVID-19 vaccine or a placebo.

This clone was detected only once. Other DNA variants within this sample encode the same CDR3. V gene TRBV7-3 combines with J gene TRBJ2-2; 7 nucleotides match TRBD1. Germline trimming cut 3 bases from V and 4 bases from J; bases unmatched to any gene: 5. Germline CDR1 SGHTA, CDR2 FQGTGA. This CDR3 spans 15 amino acids. CDR3 sequence: CASSFRTGATGELFF. The CDR3 DNA reads TGTGCCAGCAGCTTTCGGACAGGAGCCACCGGGGAGCTGTTTTTT.

The J gene is TRBJ2-7, the V gene TRBV2; D is possibly TRBD1 (5 bases). The germline gives CDR1 SNHLY, CDR2 FYNNEI. CDR3 size: 14 residues. Trimming stripped 6 bases from V and 4 bases from J, with 16 bases between. The CDR3 sequence is CASSRRQTAYEQYF. The CDR3, as DNA: TGTGCCAGCAGCCGTAGACAGACCGCTTACGAGCAGTACTTC.

The V call is TRBV7-3, the J call TRBJ2-1; 9 nucleotides agree with TRBD2. CDR1 SGHTA and CDR2 FQGTGA come from the germline V gene. The V segment lost 7 bases and the J segment 0 bases; nucleotides outside the gene matches: 4. The CDR3 consists of 15 residues. This CDR3 is CASNSGRSSYNEQFF. The CDR3 coding sequence is TGTGCCAGCAACAGCGGGAGGAGCTCCTACAATGAGCAGTTCTTC.

The chain employs TRBV5-6 and TRBJ2-7, with 7 bases aligning to TRBD1. Germline assignment: CDR1 SGHDT and CDR2 YYEEEE. V trimming: 2 bases; J trimming: 5 bases; junction bases outside the gene matches: 7. CDR3 length: 14 amino acids. The CDR3 region is CASSFGRGLDEQYF. The CDR3 DNA reads TGTGCCAGCAGCTTCGGAAGGGGGCTGGACGAGCAGTACTTC.

The V gene is TRBV29-1, the J gene TRBJ1-4; no definite D call. The CDR3 spans 13 residues. The V and J ends lost 1 base and 8 bases respectively, with 11 bases between them. The germline V gene encodes CDR1 SQVTM and CDR2 ANQGSEA. The CDR3 DNA reads TGCAGCGTTGAAGGGACCGGAGGCGAAAAACTGTTTTTT. It specifies CSVEGTGGEKLFF.

The V and J genes are TRBV6-2 or TRBV6-3 and TRBJ2-1, with 7 positions matching TRBD1. The J segment lost 7 bases and the V segment lost 4 bases, leaving 4 bases of the junction unmatched. Germline V gene data show CDR1 as MNHEY and CDR2 as SVGEGT. CDR3 length: 13 residues. This chain's CDR3 is CASSFQQGNEQFF. The DNA for the CDR3 is TGTGCCAGCAGTTTTCAACAGGGGAATGAGCAGTTCTTC.

This chain joins TRBV19 and TRBJ1-2; D ambiguous. This CDR3 comprises 12 residues. Germline V lookup: CDR1 LNHDA, CDR2 SQIVND (reference sequence). Trimming took off 5 bases at V and 5 bases at J, with 9 bases between the two ends. This CDR3 reads CASSGQAYGYTF. CDR3 coding DNA: TGTGCCAGTAGTGGCCAGGCTTATGGCTACACCTTC.

DNA of the CDR3: TGTGCCAGCAGACCACTGAGCTCCTACAATGAGCAGTTCTTC. As protein: CASRPLSSYNEQFF. The J gene is TRBJ2-1, the V gene TRBV6-5; the D is unclear. Trimming stripped 6 bases from V and 0 bases from J, with 9 bases between. The CDR3 is made up of 14 amino acids. Germline V gene data show CDR1 as MNHEY and CDR2 as SVGAGI.

V usage is TRBV13 and J usage is TRBJ1-2, with D hard to call. Deletions cut 1 base from V and 1 base from J, with 7 bases between. The CDR3 covers 14 residues. CDR1 is PRHDT, CDR2 FYEKMQ, per germline (reference sequence). The CDR3 loop reads CASSLVDRNYGYTF. CDR3 coding DNA: TGTGCCAGCAGCTTAGTGGACCGTAACTATGGCTACACCTTC.

V usage is TRBV3-1 (or the pseudogene TRBV3-2) and J usage is TRBJ1-1; perhaps TRBD1 as D (5 bases). Per germline, CDR1 LGHDT and CDR2 YNNKEL (reference sequence). Trimming removed 0 bases from V and 3 bases from J, with 17 bases in between. The CDR3 runs to 17 residues. The DNA of the CDR3 is TGTGCCAGCAGCCAAGATAATAGGGGATCCTTGGACACTGAAGCTTTCTTT. It specifies CASSQDNRGSLDTEAFF.

The rearrangement joins TRBV7-9 to TRBJ2-7; 8 nucleotides agree with TRBD2. CDR3 length: 18 amino acids. Per the germline V gene, CDR1 is SEHNR and CDR2 is FQNEAQ (reference sequence). The V segment lost 0 bases and the J segment 5 bases; nucleotides outside the gene matches: 15. The CDR3 protein is CASSLALQWGLETDEQYF. The CDR3, as DNA: TGTGCCAGCAGCTTAGCGTTACAGTGGGGACTAGAAACCGACGAGCAGTACTTC.

The J gene is TRBJ2-1, the V gene TRBV19; TRBD1 might be the D (6 bases). Germline V gene data show CDR1 as LNHDA and CDR2 as SQIVND (reference sequence). The CDR3 has 14 amino acids. The V gene lost 4 bases and the J gene lost 15 bases, with 22 bases spanning the gap. In DNA, the CDR3 is TGTGCCAGTAGTACCACGAACGCCGACAGGAGTGGGTTCTTC. Its protein is CASSTTNADRSGFF. The full variable domain, with the rest looked up from reference TRBV19 and TRBJ2-1, is DGGITQSPKYLFRKEGQNVTLSCEQNLNHDAMYWYRQDPGQGLRLIYYSQIVNDFQKGDIAEGYSVSREKKESFPLTVTSAQKNPTAFYLCASSTTNADRSGFFGPGTRLTVL.

The chain joins TRBV5-4 to TRBJ2-3; D could derive from TRBD1 or TRBD2 (5 bases each). Trimming removed 4 bases at V and 1 base at J, with 10 bases between. Germline values: CDR1 SGHNT, CDR2 YYREEE (reference sequence). This CDR3 has 14 residues. The DNA of the CDR3 is TGTGCCAGCAGCCGGGGACGGCGCACAGATACGCAGTATTTT. Translated: CASSRGRRTDTQYF.

The V gene is TRBV2, the J gene TRBJ1-1; D ambiguous. CDR3 size: 13 residues. Deletions cut 6 bases from V and 3 bases from J, with 11 bases between. Germline values: CDR1 SNHLY, CDR2 FYNNEI. The CDR3 loop is CASSLTQYTEAFF. DNA of the CDR3: TGTGCCAGCAGCCTGACTCAGTACACTGAAGCTTTCTTT.

CDR3 in amino acids: CASSLSHSGNTIYF. CDR3 DNA sequence: TGTGCCAGTAGCCTCTCACACTCTGGAAACACCATATATTTT. This chain joins TRBV19 and TRBJ1-3; no clear D gene. Deletions cut 6 bases from V and 0 bases from J, with 9 bases between. The CDR3 loop spans 14 amino acids. Germline CDR1 reads LNHDA; CDR2 reads SQIVND (reference sequence).